In this sample, the clone carrying this T cell receptor beta chain turned up many times. The trim removed 8 bases at V and 3 bases at J, leaving 12 bases unmatched. This CDR3 is built from 16 residues. The V gene's germline CDR1 is MNHEY and CDR2 SMNVEV (reference sequence). These data originate in a study of blood T cell repertoires in COVID-19. Study in general: Acute and convalescent COVID-19 specimens originated in the United States, Italy and Spain. Sources were T cells, B-cell-depleted T cells, or PBMCs; the material itself was cDNA or gDNA.

As originally analysed: Reference gene primer amplification gave nucleated cell count estimates. The table came from immunoSEQ multiplex PCR; TCRdb's copy has only in-frame clones and leaves some out. Clonal size and the V and J genes are those of that table, whereas D and trimming came from the DNA. The sample has roughly 300,000 clones; over 75% are singletons. Sequenced: peripheral blood. The chain joins TRBV27 to TRBJ2-1; 8 nucleotides line up with TRBD2. The receptor's source is a woman aged 45 to 65 who had recovered from COVID-19. CDR3 coding DNA: TGTGCCAGCCGGGACGGGGGGACTAGGATCTACAATGAGCAGTTCTTC. Translating gives CASRDGGTRIYNEQFF.